This T cell receptor (beta chain) derives from a study of cytomegalovirus exposure and HLA in healthy donors. TCRdb's copy holds only in-frame clones and misses some; the assay was immunoSEQ multiplex PCR. Among about 360,000 clones, about nine tenths were seen once, and the ten largest hold under 0.95%. This clone was counted once. V was clipped by 4 bases and J by 2 bases; unmatched bases: 10. Per the germline V gene, CDR1 is MGHRA and CDR2 is YSYEKL. This CDR3 is 16 amino acids long. The chain employs TRBV4-1 and TRBJ2-7; 8 bases align to TRBD1. The receptor was isolated from a woman under 30 in good health and CMV-seronegative. The sample was PBMCs. In DNA, the CDR3 is TGCGCCAGCAGCCTCCAGGGGGCAGGAAGGACCTACGAGCAGTACTTC. As protein: CASSLQGAGRTYEQYF.